One TCR beta chain is described in this entry. The sample comes from a study of blood T cell repertoires in COVID-19. Only in-frame clones appear in the TCRdb table, and some are missing; sequencing was by immunoSEQ multiplex PCR. The sample carries about 140,000 clones, approximately 87% recorded once. J gave up 4 bases and V 6 bases, and 7 bases lay outside the gene matches. The CDR3 runs to 14 residues. Germline-derived CDR1 and CDR2 are SGHRS and YFSETQ. The specimen sequenced was peripheral blood. The origin of this receptor is a man aged 45-65 years with active COVID-19. The chain is built from TRBV5-1 and TRBJ2-3; 8 positions match TRBD1. This CDR3 is CASNRGNGPDTQYF. CDR3 nucleotides: TGCGCCAGCAACAGGGGGAACGGGCCAGATACGCAGTATTTT.